Listed below are T cell receptor beta chains from one sample, sequenced in a study of Tregs in tolerant kidney transplant recipients. Only in-frame clones appear in the TCRdb table, and some are missing; sequencing was by immunoSEQ multiplex PCR. In the table there are 200,000 to 300,000 clones, more than 65% of which are singletons. Sequenced input: CD4+ T cells from blood. The origin of the receptors is a human donor in good health. CDR3s include the opening cysteine and the closing phenylalanine or tryptophan. The D gene is left open where the match is weak.

cdr3_aa: CASSRDSPYEQHF
d_call: TRBD1
j_call: TRBJ2-7
v_call: TRBV6-6

cdr3_aa: CASSPADGGQPQHF
d_call: NA
j_call: TRBJ1-5
v_call: TRBV4-1

cdr3_aa: CASSPTGTGYGYTF
d_call: NA
j_call: TRBJ1-2
v_call: TRBV18

cdr3_aa: CAARNSNQPQHF
d_call: NA
j_call: TRBJ1-5
v_call: TRBV6-6

cdr3_aa: CASSEGSYEQYF
d_call: NA
j_call: TRBJ2-7
v_call: TRBV2

cdr3_aa: CASSLLAGSSDTQYF
d_call: TRBD2
j_call: TRBJ2-3
v_call: TRBV2

cdr3_aa: CASVRDRASTDTQYF
d_call: TRBD1
j_call: TRBJ2-3
v_call: TRBV2

cdr3_aa: CASSQEGLAGGTLTKNIQYF
d_call: TRBD2
j_call: TRBJ2-4
v_call: TRBV4-1

cdr3_aa: CAISTTSGQSSYEQYF
d_call: TRBD1
j_call: TRBJ2-7
v_call: TRBV10-3

cdr3_aa: CAIRSDMNTEAFF
d_call: NA
j_call: TRBJ1-1
v_call: TRBV10-3

cdr3_aa: CATSRDLHQPQHF
d_call: NA
j_call: TRBJ1-5
v_call: TRBV15

cdr3_aa: CASSELTGGGETQYF
d_call: TRBD2
j_call: TRBJ2-5
v_call: TRBV6-1

cdr3_aa: CASGLVGGTTYGYTF
d_call: NA
j_call: TRBJ1-2
v_call: TRBV12-5

cdr3_aa: CAWRVRGANEKLFF
d_call: TRBD1
j_call: TRBJ1-4
v_call: TRBV30

cdr3_aa: CASSPGQGHVATNEKLFF
d_call: TRBD1
j_call: TRBJ1-4
v_call: TRBV5-1

cdr3_aa: CASSPYGPGTGVQETQYF
d_call: TRBD1
j_call: TRBJ2-5
v_call: TRBV11-3